This TCR beta chain was sequenced for a study of blood T cell repertoires in COVID-19. Looking at the study overall: The study drew acute and convalescent COVID-19 samples from the United States, Italy and Spain. PBMCs, B-cell-depleted T cells, or T cells were the source of the cDNA or gDNA that made up the material.

Between the trimmed V and J ends, which lost 4 bases and 10 bases, there was a span of 11 bases. CDR3 length: 13 residues. The germline V gene encodes CDR1 SGHVS and CDR2 FNYEAQ. Authors' methods: The assay estimated nucleated cells by amplifying reference gene primers. The table came from immunoSEQ multiplex PCR; TCRdb's copy has only in-frame clones and leaves some out. That table gives V, J and clone size, and the DNA gave D and trimming. The data contain 140,000 to 150,000 clones, 81% of them seen just once; the ten biggest clones take up 6.5% to 8.5%. The genes are TRBV7-6 and TRBJ1-6; D might be TRBD1 (6 bases). The sequenced sample was peripheral blood. This sequence originates from a human donor with acute or convalescent COVID-19. The donor label of this sample is uncertain. CDR3 sequence: CASSSTGTSPLHF. CDR3 nucleotide sequence: TGTGCCAGCAGCTCGACAGGAACCTCACCCCTCCACTTT.